This T cell receptor (beta chain) was identified during a study of CD4 T cells in relation to SARS-CoV-2 and coronaviruses. Study summary: TCR beta CDR3s were sequenced after 10-day antigen culture of PBMCs. No peptide or an HIV-1 Nef peptide pool served as negative control.

On this clone: Its antigen is still unknown.

CDR1 SGHAT and CDR2 FQNNGV come from the germline V gene. CDR3 length: 14 residues. Trimming shortened V by 7 bases and J by 3 bases, and 12 bases separated the two germline ends. Unexposed donor CD4+ T cells date from about 2011-2018, before the COVID-19 pandemic. After ten to eleven days of culture, CD4+ T cells were isolated. Each well had about 2.1 million PBMCs in roughly 5% human AB serum with IL-2. Profiling relied on immunoSEQ multiplex PCR, and the TCRdb table lists in-frame clones only, not all of them. Of approximately 17,000 clones listed, 78% are singletons. This chain joins TRBV11-2 and TRBJ1-4, with D unresolved. The material sequenced was CD4+ T cells from PBMCs, cultured in vitro. This sequence originates from a human donor in good health. The chain's CDR3 is CASTNVGANEKLFF. In DNA form, the CDR3 reads TGTGCCAGCACCAACGTCGGAGCTAATGAAAAACTGTTTTTT.